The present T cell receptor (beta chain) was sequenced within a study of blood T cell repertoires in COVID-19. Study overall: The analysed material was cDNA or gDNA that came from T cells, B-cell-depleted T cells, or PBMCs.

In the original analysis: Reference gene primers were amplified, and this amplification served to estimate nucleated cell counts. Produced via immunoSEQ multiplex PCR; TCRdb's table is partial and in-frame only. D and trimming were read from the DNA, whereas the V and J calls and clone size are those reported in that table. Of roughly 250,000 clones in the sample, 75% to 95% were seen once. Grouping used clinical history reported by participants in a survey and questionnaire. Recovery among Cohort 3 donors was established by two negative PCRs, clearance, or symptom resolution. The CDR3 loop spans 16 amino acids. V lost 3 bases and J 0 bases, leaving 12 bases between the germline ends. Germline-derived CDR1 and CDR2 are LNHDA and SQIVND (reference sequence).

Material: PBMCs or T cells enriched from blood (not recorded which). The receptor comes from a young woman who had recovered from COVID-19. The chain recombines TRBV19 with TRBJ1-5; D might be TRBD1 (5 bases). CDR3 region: CASSIRGTYSNQPQHF. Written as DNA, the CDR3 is TGTGCCAGTAGTATCCGGGGGACTTATAGCAATCAGCCCCAGCATTTT.